The source of this T cell receptor (beta chain) is a study of T cell changes during pregnancy in multiple sclerosis. The CDR3 is 18 amino acids. Trimming at V came to 1 base and at J to 1 base, leaving 5 bases not matched to a gene. CDR1 and CDR2 from the germline V gene are SGHRS and YFSETQ. Clones were read by immunoSEQ multiplex PCR, and TCRdb kept only the in-frame ones, dropping some. Of about 84,000 clones listed, around 93% are singletons. The starting material was peripheral blood, obtained in the third trimester of pregnancy. This TCR was sampled from a female donor with multiple sclerosis, enrolled in a pregnancy study. This chain connects TRBV5-1 to TRBJ2-5; 15 nucleotides align to TRBD2. CDR3 amino acids: CASSLRTSGGVGQETQYF. In nucleotides, the CDR3 is TGCGCCAGCAGCTTGCGGACTAGCGGGGGGGTTGGCCAAGAGACCCAGTACTTC.